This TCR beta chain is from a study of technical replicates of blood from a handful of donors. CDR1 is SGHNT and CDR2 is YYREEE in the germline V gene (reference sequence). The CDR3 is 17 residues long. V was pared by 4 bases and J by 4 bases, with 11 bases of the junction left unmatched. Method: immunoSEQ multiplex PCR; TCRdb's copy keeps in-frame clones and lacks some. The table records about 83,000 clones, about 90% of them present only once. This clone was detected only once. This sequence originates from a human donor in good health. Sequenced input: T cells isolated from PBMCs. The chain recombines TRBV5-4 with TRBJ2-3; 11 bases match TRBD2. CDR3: CASSTEALAGGPDTQYF. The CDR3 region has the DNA TGTGCCAGCAGCACAGAAGCCCTAGCGGGAGGTCCAGATACGCAGTATTTT.